A selection of T cell receptor beta chains follows, all from one sample in a study of cytomegalovirus exposure and HLA in healthy donors. Clones were read by immunoSEQ multiplex PCR, and TCRdb kept only the in-frame ones, dropping some. Of 90,000 to 110,000 clones listed, 65% to 85% were seen once; the top ten hold 6% to 7.5%. The sequenced material came from PBMCs. These receptors originate from a man aged 18 to 29 in good health and CMV-seronegative. CDR3s include the opening cysteine and the closing phenylalanine or tryptophan. A D gene is named only where the DNA matches it firmly. Clone size is shown for a subset of rows, as once, few, many or a class of expanded clone.

V	size	J	D	CDR3	DNA
TRBV7-2	-	TRBJ1-5	-	CASSTIWGLNQPQHF	TGTGCCAGCAGCACCATATGGGGGCTAAATCAGCCCCAGCATTTT
TRBV7-3	-	TRBJ2-1	-	CASSLNPSGDNEQFF	TGTGCCAGCAGCTTAAACCCTTCGGGAGACAATGAGCAGTTCTTC
TRBV7-2	once	TRBJ1-2	-	CASSLLGGQRINYGYTF	TGTGCCAGCAGCTTACTAGGAGGACAGCGCATTAACTATGGCTACACCTTC
TRBV7-2	-	TRBJ2-7	TRBD1	CASSPTGGSYEQYF	TGTGCCAGCAGCCCTACAGGGGGCTCCTACGAGCAGTACTTC
TRBV15	few	TRBJ2-3	TRBD2	CATSNRLAGITDTQYF	TGTGCCACCAGCAATAGACTAGCGGGTATCACAGATACGCAGTATTTT
TRBV30	-	TRBJ1-2	-	CAWSLRSYGYTF	TGTGCCTGGAGTTTAAGGAGTTATGGCTACACCTTC
TRBV18	-	TRBJ2-5	TRBD1	CASSVLGQGQETQYF	TGTGCCAGCTCAGTTCTAGGACAGGGACAAGAGACCCAGTACTTC
TRBV11-2	-	TRBJ2-7	-	CASSSDSVYEQYF	TGTGCCAGCAGCTCGGACAGCGTGTACGAGCAGTACTTC
TRBV4-3	-	TRBJ2-7	TRBD1	CASSYTGATYEQYF	TGCGCCAGCAGCTATACAGGGGCCACCTACGAGCAGTACTTC
TRBV19	-	TRBJ1-6	TRBD1	CASSRPGGSPLHF	TGTGCCAGTAGTAGGCCAGGGGGATCACCCCTCCACTTT
TRBV14	few	TRBJ1-3	TRBD1	CASSPQGGNTIYF	TGTGCCAGCAGTCCACAGGGGGGAAACACCATATATTTT
TRBV7-9	-	TRBJ2-1	TRBD2	CASSYGTSGLYNEQFF	TGTGCCAGCAGCTATGGGACTAGCGGGCTCTACAATGAGCAGTTCTTC
TRBV7-6	-	TRBJ1-1	TRBD1	CASSLPTTGENTEAFF	TGTGCCAGCAGCTTACCCACAACAGGGGAGAACACTGAAGCTTTCTTT
TRBV7-6	-	TRBJ1-1	-	CASSPRTEITEAFF	TGTGCCAGCAGCCCCCGGACAGAGATCACTGAAGCTTTCTTT
TRBV7-3	-	TRBJ1-1	-	CASSLGQNTEAFF	TGTGCCAGCAGCTTAGGACAGAACACTGAAGCTTTCTTT
TRBV7-9	once	TRBJ2-7	TRBD2	CASSSGTSGYEQYF	TGTGCCAGCAGCTCCGGGACTAGCGGCTACGAGCAGTACTTC
TRBV7-9	once	TRBJ2-7	TRBD2	CASSQLAGVYEQYF	TGTGCCAGCAGCCAGTTAGCGGGAGTGTACGAGCAGTACTTC
TRBV15	-	TRBJ2-3	TRBD1	CATSRERGRGTDTQYF	TGTGCCACCAGCAGAGAGAGGGGGCGAGGCACAGATACGCAGTATTTT
TRBV5-6	-	TRBJ2-7	-	CASSEGYRDIPYEQYF	TGTGCCAGCAGCGAAGGCTACCGGGACATACCCTACGAGCAGTACTTC
TRBV9	-	TRBJ2-7	TRBD2	CASSTRTSPGEQYF	TGTGCCAGCAGCACGCGGACTAGTCCAGGCGAGCAGTACTTC
TRBV30	few	TRBJ2-2	-	CAWTGIRNTGELFF	TGTGCCTGGACGGGTATTCGGAACACCGGGGAGCTGTTTTTT
TRBV19	once	TRBJ2-5	-	CASIYQETQYF	TGTGCCAGTATCTATCAAGAGACCCAGTACTTC
TRBV7-9	-	TRBJ2-7	TRBD1	CASSPQQGAWMDEQYF	TGTGCCAGCAGCCCCCAACAGGGGGCTTGGATGGACGAGCAGTACTTC
TRBV6-1	-	TRBJ2-3	-	CASSEAAWRGDTQYF	TGTGCCAGCAGTGAAGCGGCCTGGAGGGGTGATACGCAGTATTTT
TRBV6-8	-	TRBJ2-1	TRBD2	CASSYSGLAGGSREQFF	TGTGCCAGCAGTTACTCGGGACTAGCGGGAGGCTCTCGTGAGCAGTTCTTC
TRBV4-3	-	TRBJ1-2	TRBD1	CASSHSGTVTNYGYTF	TGCGCCAGCAGCCATTCCGGGACAGTAACTAACTATGGCTACACCTTC
TRBV19	-	TRBJ2-5	-	CASSISFSSAYQETQYF	TGTGCCAGTAGTATAAGTTTTTCTAGCGCCTACCAAGAGACCCAGTACTTC
TRBV14	few	TRBJ1-1	-	CASSQDRYGAVAFF	TGTGCCAGCAGCCAAGATCGGTATGGGGCAGTAGCTTTCTTT
TRBV19	-	TRBJ2-1	TRBD1	CASRPRDREQFF	TGTGCCAGTAGACCCCGGGACAGAGAGCAGTTCTTC
TRBV11-1	-	TRBJ2-7	-	CASSLNRDEQYF	TGTGCCAGCAGCTTAAACAGGGACGAGCAGTACTTC
TRBV21-1	-	TRBJ2-6	-	CASSSETSDNSGANVLTF	TGTGCCAGCAGCAGCGAGACTAGCGATAACTCTGGGGCCAACGTCCTGACTTTC
TRBV7-2	-	TRBJ1-1	TRBD1	CASSSTTGGRTEAFF	TGTGCCAGCAGCTCTACCACAGGGGGAAGGACTGAAGCTTTCTTT
TRBV10-3	-	TRBJ2-7	TRBD2	CAISETTSIIDEQYF	TGTGCCATCAGTGAGACGACTAGCATTATCGACGAGCAGTACTTC
TRBV6-4	once	TRBJ1-5	TRBD1	CASSRDRNQPQHF	TGTGCCAGCAGTAGGGACAGGAATCAGCCCCAGCATTTT
TRBV14	-	TRBJ1-2	-	CASSQETANYGYTF	TGTGCCAGCAGCCAAGAGACAGCTAACTATGGCTACACCTTC
TRBV30	-	TRBJ2-7	-	CAWSRGLSYEQYF	TGTGCCTGGAGTCGGGGACTTTCCTACGAGCAGTACTTC
TRBV9	-	TRBJ1-1	-	CASSEDSSNTEAFF	TGTGCCAGCAGCGAGGACAGTTCCAACACTGAAGCTTTCTTT
TRBV5-4	-	TRBJ2-5	-	CASSSEWAGTQYF	TGTGCCAGCAGCTCCGAGTGGGCCGGGACCCAGTACTTC
TRBV27	once	TRBJ2-3	-	CASSMEGAPYF	TGTGCCAGCAGTATGGAGGGTGCACCTTATTTT
TRBV4-2	-	TRBJ2-7	TRBD1	CASSLDRGTYEQYF	TGTGCCAGCAGCCTCGACAGGGGGACGTACGAGCAGTACTTC
TRBV5-1	-	TRBJ1-4	TRBD1	CASSLVRTGRSGEKLFF	TGCGCCAGCAGCTTGGTCAGGACAGGGCGGTCTGGTGAAAAACTGTTTTTT
TRBV27	-	TRBJ2-5	-	CASSLWAGAETQYF	TGTGCCAGCAGTTTATGGGCGGGGGCAGAGACCCAGTACTTC
TRBV6-6	-	TRBJ2-6	-	CASSYSRGSGANVLTF	TGTGCCAGCAGTTACTCGCGGGGCTCTGGGGCCAACGTCCTGACTTTC
TRBV7-3	-	TRBJ2-5	-	CASSLGRAGETQYF	TGTGCCAGCAGCTTAGGCAGGGCCGGAGAGACCCAGTACTTC
TRBV29-1	-	TRBJ2-7	TRBD1	CSVVGTVSYEQYF	TGCAGCGTTGTCGGGACAGTCTCCTACGAGCAGTACTTC
TRBV7-2	-	TRBJ2-7	TRBD1	CASSTEDREQYF	TGTGCCAGCAGCACCGAGGACAGGGAGCAGTACTTC
TRBV15	-	TRBJ2-5	TRBD1	CATSRGQGETQYF	TGTGCCACCAGCAGAGGACAGGGAGAGACCCAGTACTTC
TRBV18	-	TRBJ2-7	TRBD1	CASSPDRGKREQYF	TGTGCCAGCTCACCGGACAGGGGAAAAAGAGAGCAGTACTTC
TRBV12-5	-	TRBJ1-3	-	CASGLPPDSSGNTIYF	TGTGCTAGTGGTTTGCCTCCAGACAGCTCTGGAAACACCATATATTTT
TRBV7-9	-	TRBJ2-7	TRBD2	CASSQTSGRSYEQYF	TGCGCCAGCAGCCAAACTAGCGGGAGGTCCTACGAGCAGTACTTC
TRBV7-6	once	TRBJ1-1	-	CASSLETGQNTEAFF	TGTGCCAGCAGCTTAGAAACTGGTCAGAACACTGAAGCTTTCTTT
TRBV10-3	-	TRBJ1-1	-	CAISQLEAGTEAFF	TGTGCCATCAGTCAACTAGAGGCCGGCACTGAAGCTTTCTTT
TRBV5-1	-	TRBJ2-7	TRBD1	CASSLWTGGAYEQYF	TGCGCCAGCAGCCTTTGGACAGGGGGGGCCTACGAGCAGTACTTC
TRBV5-6	-	TRBJ1-2	TRBD1	CAASRVGGSYGYTF	TGTGCCGCCAGCAGGGTAGGGGGCTCCTATGGCTACACCTTC
TRBV6-1	-	TRBJ1-1	-	CASIGGMNTEAFF	TGTGCCAGCATTGGGGGCATGAACACTGAAGCTTTCTTT
TRBV19	-	TRBJ2-1	TRBD1	CASSRDREYRNEQFF	TGTGCCAGTAGTCGGGACAGGGAGTACAGGAATGAGCAGTTCTTC